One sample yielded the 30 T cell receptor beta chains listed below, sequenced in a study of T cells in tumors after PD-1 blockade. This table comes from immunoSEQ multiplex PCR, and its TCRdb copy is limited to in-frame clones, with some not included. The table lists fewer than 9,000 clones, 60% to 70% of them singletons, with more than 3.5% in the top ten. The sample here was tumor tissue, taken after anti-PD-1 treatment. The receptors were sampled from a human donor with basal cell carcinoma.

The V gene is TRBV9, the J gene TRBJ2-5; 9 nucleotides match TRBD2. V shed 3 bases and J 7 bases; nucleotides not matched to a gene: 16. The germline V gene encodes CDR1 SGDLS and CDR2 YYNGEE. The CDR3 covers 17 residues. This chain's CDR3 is CASSAGRVAGVHGTQYF. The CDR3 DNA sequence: TGTGCCAGCAGCGCCGGCCGTGTAGCGGGGGTGCATGGGACCCAGTACTTC.

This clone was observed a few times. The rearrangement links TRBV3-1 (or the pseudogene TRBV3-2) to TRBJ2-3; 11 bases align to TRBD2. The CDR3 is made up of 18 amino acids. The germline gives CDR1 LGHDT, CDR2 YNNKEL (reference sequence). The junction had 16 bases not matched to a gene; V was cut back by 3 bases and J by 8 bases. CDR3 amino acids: CASSHILTSGGVPGTQYF. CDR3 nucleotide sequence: TGTGCCAGCAGCCACATCCTTACTAGCGGGGGAGTTCCTGGTACGCAGTATTTT.

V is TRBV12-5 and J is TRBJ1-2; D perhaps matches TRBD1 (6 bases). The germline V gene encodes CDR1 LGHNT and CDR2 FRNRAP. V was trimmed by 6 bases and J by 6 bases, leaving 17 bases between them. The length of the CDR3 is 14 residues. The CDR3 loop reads CASGRGEGVDGYTF. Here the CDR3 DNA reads TGTGCTAGTGGGCGAGGGGAGGGGGTTGATGGCTACACCTTC.

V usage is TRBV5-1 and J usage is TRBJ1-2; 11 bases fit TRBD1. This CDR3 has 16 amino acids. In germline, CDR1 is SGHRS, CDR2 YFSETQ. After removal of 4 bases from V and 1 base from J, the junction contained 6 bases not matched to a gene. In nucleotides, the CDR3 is TGCGCCAGCAGCCCTGGACAGGGGGCGGATAACTATGGCTACACCTTC. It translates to CASSPGQGADNYGYTF.

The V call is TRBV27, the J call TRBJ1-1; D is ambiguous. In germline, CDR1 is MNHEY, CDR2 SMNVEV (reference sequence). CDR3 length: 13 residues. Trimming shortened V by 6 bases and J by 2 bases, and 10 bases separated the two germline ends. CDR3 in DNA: TGTGCCAGCAGGCCCTATGGAAACACTGAAGCTTTCTTT. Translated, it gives CASRPYGNTEAFF.

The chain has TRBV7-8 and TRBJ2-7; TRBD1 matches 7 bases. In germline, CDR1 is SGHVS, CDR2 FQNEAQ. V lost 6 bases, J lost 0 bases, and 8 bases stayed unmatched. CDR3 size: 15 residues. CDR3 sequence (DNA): TGTGCCAGCAGGCCCAGACAGGGATCCTCCTACGAGCAGTACTTC. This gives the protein CASRPRQGSSYEQYF.

The chain's CDR3 is CAWSYGQGAVWTEAFF. In nucleotides, the CDR3 is TGTGCCTGGAGTTACGGACAGGGGGCGGTTTGGACTGAAGCTTTCTTT. The rearrangement joins TRBV30 to TRBJ1-1; TRBD1 matches 11 bases. Germline CDR1 GTSNPN, CDR2 SVGIG (reference sequence). J lost 5 bases, V lost 2 bases, and 10 bases had no gene match. This CDR3 comprises 16 residues.

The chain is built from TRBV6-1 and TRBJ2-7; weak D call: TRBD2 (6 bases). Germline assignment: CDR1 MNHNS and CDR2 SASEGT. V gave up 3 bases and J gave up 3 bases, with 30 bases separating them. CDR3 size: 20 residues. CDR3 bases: TGTGCCAGCAGTGATGGATGGGAAGCCCCGTGGGGGACTTCAAACTACGAGCAGTACTTC. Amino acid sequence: CASSDGWEAPWGTSNYEQYF.

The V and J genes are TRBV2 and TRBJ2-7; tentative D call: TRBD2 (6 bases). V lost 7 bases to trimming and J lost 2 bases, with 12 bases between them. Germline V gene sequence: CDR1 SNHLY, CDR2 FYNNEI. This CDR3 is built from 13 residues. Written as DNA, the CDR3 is TGTGCCAGCACCGGGACTTTTACCTACGAGCAGTACTTC. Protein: CASTGTFTYEQYF.

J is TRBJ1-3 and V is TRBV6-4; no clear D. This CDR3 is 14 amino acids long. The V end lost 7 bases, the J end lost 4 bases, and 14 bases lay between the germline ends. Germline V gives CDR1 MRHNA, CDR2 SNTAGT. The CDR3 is CASTLYAVGNTIYF. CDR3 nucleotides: TGTGCCAGCACCCTATATGCGGTCGGAAACACCATATATTTT.

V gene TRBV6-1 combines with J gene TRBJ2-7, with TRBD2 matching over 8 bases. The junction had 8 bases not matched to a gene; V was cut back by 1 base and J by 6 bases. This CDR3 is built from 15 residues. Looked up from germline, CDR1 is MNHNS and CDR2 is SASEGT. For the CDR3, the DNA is TGTGCCAGCAGTGAAGGGAGGGTAGCGGGGCCCGAGCAGTACTTC. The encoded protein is CASSEGRVAGPEQYF.

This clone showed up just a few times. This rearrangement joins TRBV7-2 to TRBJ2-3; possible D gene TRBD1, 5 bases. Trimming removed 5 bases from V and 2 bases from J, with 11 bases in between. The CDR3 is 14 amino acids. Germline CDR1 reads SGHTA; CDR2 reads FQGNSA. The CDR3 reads CASSRDRNTDTQYF. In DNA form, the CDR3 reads TGTGCCAGCAGCCGCGACAGAAACACAGATACGCAGTATTTT.

The CDR3 here is CASSVAGESSYEQYF. CDR3 nucleotide sequence: TGTGCCAGCAGCGTAGCAGGGGAGAGCTCCTACGAGCAGTACTTC. The chain recombines TRBV9 with TRBJ2-7; D may be TRBD1 (6 bases). V dropped 0 bases and J dropped 0 bases, with 10 bases sitting between them. Germline V CDR1 and CDR2: SGDLS, YYNGEE. The length of the CDR3 is 15 residues.

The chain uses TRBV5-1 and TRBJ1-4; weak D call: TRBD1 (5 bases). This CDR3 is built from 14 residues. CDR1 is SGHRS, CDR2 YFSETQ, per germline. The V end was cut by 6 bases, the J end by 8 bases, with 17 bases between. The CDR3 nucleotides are TGCGCCAGCACGCGGGGGGGTATGGAGGAAAAACTGTTTTTT. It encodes CASTRGGMEEKLFF. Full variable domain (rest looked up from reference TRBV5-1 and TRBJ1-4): KAGVTQTPRYLIKTRGQQVTLSCSPISGHRSVSWYQQTPGQGLQFLFEYFSETQRNKGNFPGRFSGRQFSNSRSEMNVSTLELGDSALYLCASTRGGMEEKLFFGSGTQLSVL.

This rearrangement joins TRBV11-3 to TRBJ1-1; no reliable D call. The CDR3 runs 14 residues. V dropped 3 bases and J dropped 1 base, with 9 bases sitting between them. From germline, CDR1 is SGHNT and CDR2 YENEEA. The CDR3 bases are TGTGCCAGCAGCTTTAGGGCCGAGAACACTGAAGCTTTCTTT. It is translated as CASSFRAENTEAFF. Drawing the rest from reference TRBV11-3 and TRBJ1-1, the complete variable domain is EAGVVQSPRYKIIEKKQPVAFWCNPISGHNTLYWYLQNLGQGPELLIRYENEEAVDDSQLPKDRFSAERLKGVDSTLKIQPAELGDSAVYLCASSFRAENTEAFFGQGTRLTVV.

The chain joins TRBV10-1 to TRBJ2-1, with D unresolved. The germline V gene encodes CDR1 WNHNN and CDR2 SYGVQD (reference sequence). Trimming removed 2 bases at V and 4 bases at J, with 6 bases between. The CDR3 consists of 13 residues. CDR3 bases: TGCGCCAGCAGTGAGGACCTATACAATGAGCAGTTCTTC. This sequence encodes CASSEDLYNEQFF.

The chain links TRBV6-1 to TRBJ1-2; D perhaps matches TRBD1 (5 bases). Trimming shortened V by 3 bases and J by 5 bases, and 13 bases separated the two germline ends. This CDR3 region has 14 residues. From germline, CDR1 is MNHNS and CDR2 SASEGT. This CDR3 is CASSDGRVQYGYTF. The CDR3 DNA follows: TGTGCCAGCAGTGATGGCAGGGTACAGTATGGCTACACCTTC.

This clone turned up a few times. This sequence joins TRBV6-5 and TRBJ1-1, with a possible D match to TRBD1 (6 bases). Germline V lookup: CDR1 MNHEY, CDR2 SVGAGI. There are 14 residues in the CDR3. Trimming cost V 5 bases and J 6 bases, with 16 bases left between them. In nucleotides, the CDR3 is TGTGCCAGCAGTCGGCACGACGAGGGGGCTGAAGCTTTCTTT. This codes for CASSRHDEGAEAFF.

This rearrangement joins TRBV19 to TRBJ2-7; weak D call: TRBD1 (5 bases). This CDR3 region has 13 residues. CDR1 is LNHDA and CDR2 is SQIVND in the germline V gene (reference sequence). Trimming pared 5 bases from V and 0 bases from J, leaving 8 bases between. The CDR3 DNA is TGTGCCAGTAGTCAGGGATTCTCCTACGAGCAGTACTTC. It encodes CASSQGFSYEQYF.

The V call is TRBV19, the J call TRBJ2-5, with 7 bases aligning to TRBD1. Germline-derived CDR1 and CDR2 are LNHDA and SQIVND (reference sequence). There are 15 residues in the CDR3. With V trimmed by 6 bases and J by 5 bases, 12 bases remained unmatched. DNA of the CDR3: TGTGCCAGTAGGCCCCGACAGGGAACGTATGAGACCCAGTACTTC. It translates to CASRPRQGTYETQYF. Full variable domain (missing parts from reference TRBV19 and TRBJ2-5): DGGITQSPKYLFRKEGQNVTLSCEQNLNHDAMYWYRQDPGQGLRLIYYSQIVNDFQKGDIAEGYSVSREKKESFPLTVTSAQKNPTAFYLCASRPRQGTYETQYFGPGTRLLVL.

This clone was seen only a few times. The CDR3: CASTLGSKNSPLHF. For the CDR3, the DNA is TGTGCCAGCACCCTCGGTTCCAAGAATTCACCCCTCCACTTT. The chain employs TRBV6-5 and TRBJ1-6; D gene uncertain. Germline V gene lookup returns CDR1 MNHEY and CDR2 SVGAGI. V was cut by 7 bases and J by 7 bases, with 14 bases left in between. The CDR3 loop spans 14 amino acids.

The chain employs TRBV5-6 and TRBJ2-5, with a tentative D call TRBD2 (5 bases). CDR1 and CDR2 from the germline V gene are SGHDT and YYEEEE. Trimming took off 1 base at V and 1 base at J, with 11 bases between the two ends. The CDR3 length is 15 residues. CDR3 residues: CASSLPGGFQETQYF. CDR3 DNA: TGTGCCAGCAGCTTGCCTGGCGGGTTCCAAGAGACCCAGTACTTC.

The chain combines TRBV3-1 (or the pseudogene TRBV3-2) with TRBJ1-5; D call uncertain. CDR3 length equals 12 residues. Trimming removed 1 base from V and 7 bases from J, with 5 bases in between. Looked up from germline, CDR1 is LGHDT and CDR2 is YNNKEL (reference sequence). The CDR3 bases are TGTGCCAGCAGCCAAGGGGAACAGCCCCAGCATTTT. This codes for CASSQGEQPQHF.

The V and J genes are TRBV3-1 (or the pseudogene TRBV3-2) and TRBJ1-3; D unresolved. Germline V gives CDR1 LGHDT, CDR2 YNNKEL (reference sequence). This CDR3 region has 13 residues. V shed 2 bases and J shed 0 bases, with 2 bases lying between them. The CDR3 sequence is CASSQISGNTIYF. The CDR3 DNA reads TGTGCCAGCAGCCAAATCTCTGGAAACACCATATATTTT.

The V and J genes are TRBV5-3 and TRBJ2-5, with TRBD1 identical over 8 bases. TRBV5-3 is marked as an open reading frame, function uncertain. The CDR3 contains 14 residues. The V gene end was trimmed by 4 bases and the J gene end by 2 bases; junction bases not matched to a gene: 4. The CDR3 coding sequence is TGTGCCAGAAGCACACGACAGGGGCAAGAGACCCAGTACTTC. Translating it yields CARSTRQGQETQYF.

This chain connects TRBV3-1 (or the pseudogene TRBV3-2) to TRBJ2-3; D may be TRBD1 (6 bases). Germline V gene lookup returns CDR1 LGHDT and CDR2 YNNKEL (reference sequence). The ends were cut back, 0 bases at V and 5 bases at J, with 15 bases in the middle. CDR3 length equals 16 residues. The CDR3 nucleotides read TGTGCCAGCAGCCAAGATAAGTTACAGGGAAAAGATACGCAGTATTTT. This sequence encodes CASSQDKLQGKDTQYF.

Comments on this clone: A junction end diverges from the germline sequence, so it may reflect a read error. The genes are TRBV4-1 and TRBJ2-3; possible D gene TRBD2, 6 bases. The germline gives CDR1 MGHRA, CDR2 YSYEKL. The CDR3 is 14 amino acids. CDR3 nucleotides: TGCGCCAGCAGCCAAGATACAGGAGGGAGAGGGCAACATTTT. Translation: CASSQDTGGRGQHF.

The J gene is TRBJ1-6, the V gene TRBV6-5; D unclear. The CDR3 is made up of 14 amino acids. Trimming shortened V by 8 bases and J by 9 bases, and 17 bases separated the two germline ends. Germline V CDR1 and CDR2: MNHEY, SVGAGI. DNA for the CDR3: TGTGCCAGCGAGGTTGGGTTTTTAGGTTCACCCCTCCACTTT. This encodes CASEVGFLGSPLHF.

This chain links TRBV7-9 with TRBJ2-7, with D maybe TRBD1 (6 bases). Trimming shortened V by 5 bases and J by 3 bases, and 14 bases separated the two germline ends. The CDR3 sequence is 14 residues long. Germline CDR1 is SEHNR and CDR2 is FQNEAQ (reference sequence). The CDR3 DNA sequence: TGTGCCAGCAGCCGTGAACAGGGATACTACGAGCAGTACTTC. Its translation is CASSREQGYYEQYF.

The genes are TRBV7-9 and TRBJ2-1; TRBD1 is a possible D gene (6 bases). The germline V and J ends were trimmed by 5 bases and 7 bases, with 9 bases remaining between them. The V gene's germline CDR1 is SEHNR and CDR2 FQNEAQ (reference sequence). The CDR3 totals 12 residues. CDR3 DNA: TGTGCCAGCAGCCCCCAGGGGAATGAGCAGTTCTTC. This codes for CASSPQGNEQFF.